The source of this T cell receptor beta chain is a study of blood T cell repertoires in COVID-19. Study-level information: Acute-phase and convalescent COVID-19 samples originated in the United States, Italy and Spain.

Clones were read by immunoSEQ multiplex PCR, and TCRdb kept only the in-frame ones, dropping some. The table shows around 86,000 clones, with over 75% occurring only once. Sequencing was performed on peripheral blood. This TCR derives from a human donor in a cohort sampled during active COVID-19.

This CDR3 is CASGRTGVFLHEQYF. The DNA for the CDR3 is TGTGCCAGCGGTAGAACGGGAGTTTTCCTACACGAGCAGTACTTC. The chain has TRBV27 and TRBJ2-7; a possible D gene is TRBD2 (6 bases). Per germline, CDR1 MNHEY and CDR2 SMNVEV (reference sequence). CDR3 length equals 15 residues. Trimming removed 8 bases from V and 5 bases from J, with 22 bases in between.